The clone carrying this T cell receptor (beta chain) was seen a handful of times. The antigen is undetermined. The CDR3 spans 15 residues. Trimming removed 0 bases at V and 4 bases at J, with 12 bases between. CDR1 LGHNA and CDR2 YSLEER come from the germline V gene. The entry originates in a study of cytomegalovirus exposure and HLA in healthy donors. Study context: Genotyping showed around four fifths of roughly 400 donors falling in the Caucasian-associated ancestry cluster.

General study points: Relative to the approximately 680-donor mean, N-insertions were reportedly fewer in an Asian-associated ancestry cluster in a later analysis. Many donors carried some public TCRs, although rarity characterized most TCR sequences. The classifier reportedly diagnosed cytomegalovirus status with high sensitivity and specificity.

The PCR contained 60 Vbeta and 13 Jbeta primers. The protocol was immunoSEQ multiplex PCR, while the TCRdb copy is restricted to in-frame clones and leaves out a portion. The sample has approximately 140,000 clones, around 81% seen once. This receptor was identified in a man aged 18-30 years in good health and CMV-seronegative. This rearrangement joins TRBV4-3 to TRBJ1-2; D ambiguous. The sequenced material came from PBMCs. The CDR3 DNA is TGCGCCAGCAGCCAAGATAGCGGACTTCTCTATGGCTACACCTTC. Its protein is CASSQDSGLLYGYTF.